This TCR beta chain was recovered during a study of identical twins. This clonotype was counted a few times. Its antigen is not identified. Notes on the study in general: Those out-of-frame alpha sequences shared by twins showed an excess of low generation probability. Zero-insertion analyses were open to partial confounding by invariant MAIT and iNKT cells.

TCRdb re-called the 5' RACE reads through MiXCR, storing one row per CDR3 protein. The table includes hundreds of thousands of distinct CDR3 sequences, around 12% detected once. CDR1 and CDR2 (germline): MNHNS, SASEGT. The CDR3 contains 13 residues. V lost 5 bases and J lost 3, with 10 bases in between. In addition, the sample was reused for a study of yellow fever vaccine responses in identical twins.

The origin of this receptor is a woman between 18 and 30 years old in good health. Sequenced: PBMCs. This chain joins TRBV6-1 and TRBJ1-2; possible D gene TRBD1, 5 bases. The CDR3 DNA reads TGTGCCAGCAGTCGACAGCGCGACTATGGCTACACCTTC. This encodes CASSRQRDYGYTF.